This T cell receptor (beta chain) was captured by sequencing in a study of OX40 agonist ivuxolimab in advanced cancers. About the study: The group had a mean age of roughly 56 years, ranged from about 20 to 85, and was 80% to 85% male. Three individuals attained partial responses, comprising one hepatocellular carcinoma case and two cutaneous melanoma cases.

Between the trimmed V and J ends, which lost 8 bases and 7 bases, there was a span of 17 bases. The CDR3 length is 13 residues. Germline V gene lookup returns CDR1 KGHSH and CDR2 LQKENI. Study findings and constraints: Expanded peripheral T-cell antigen specificity went undetermined.

Libraries were prepared by immunoSEQ multiplex PCR; TCRdb keeps only in-frame clonotypes and omits some of them. The profile shows tens of thousands of clones, 88% of them singletons. This clone has a handful of counts. Its antigen is still unknown. The sequencing here drew on CD4+ or CD8+ T cells sorted from blood, taken in a trial of the OX40 agonist ivuxolimab. This chain connects TRBV18 to TRBJ1-1, with D perhaps TRBD1 (5 bases). The TCR was taken from an adult with an advanced solid tumor such as melanoma, head and neck, liver or kidney cancer. The CDR3 sequence: CASTDDSGVEAFF. CDR3 bases: TGTGCCAGCACAGATGACAGTGGGGTTGAAGCTTTCTTT.